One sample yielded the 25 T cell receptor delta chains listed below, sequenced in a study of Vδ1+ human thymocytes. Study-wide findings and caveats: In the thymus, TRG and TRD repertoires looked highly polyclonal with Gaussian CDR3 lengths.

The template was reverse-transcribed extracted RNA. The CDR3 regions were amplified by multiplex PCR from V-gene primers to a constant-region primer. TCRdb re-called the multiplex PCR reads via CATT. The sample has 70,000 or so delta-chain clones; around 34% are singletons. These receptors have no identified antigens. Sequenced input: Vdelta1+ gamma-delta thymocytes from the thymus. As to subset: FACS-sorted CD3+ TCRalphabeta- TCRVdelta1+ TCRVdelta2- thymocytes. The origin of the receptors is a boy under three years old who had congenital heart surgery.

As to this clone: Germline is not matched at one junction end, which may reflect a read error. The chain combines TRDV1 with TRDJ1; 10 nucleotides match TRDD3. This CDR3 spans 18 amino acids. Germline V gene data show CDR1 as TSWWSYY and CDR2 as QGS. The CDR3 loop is CALGKLKGDTRGTDKLIF. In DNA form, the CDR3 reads TGTGCTCTTGGGAAACTTAAGGGGGATACGCGTGGTACCGATAAACTCATCTTT.

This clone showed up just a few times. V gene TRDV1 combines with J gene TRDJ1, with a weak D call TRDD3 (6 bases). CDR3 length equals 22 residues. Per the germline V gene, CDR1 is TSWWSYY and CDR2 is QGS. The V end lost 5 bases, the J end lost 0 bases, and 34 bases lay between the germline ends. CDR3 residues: CALGFPSSVISRGWAYTDKLIF. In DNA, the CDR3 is TGTGCTCTTGGGTTCCCGAGTAGCGTCATTTCGAGGGGATGGGCCTACACCGATAAACTCATCTTT.

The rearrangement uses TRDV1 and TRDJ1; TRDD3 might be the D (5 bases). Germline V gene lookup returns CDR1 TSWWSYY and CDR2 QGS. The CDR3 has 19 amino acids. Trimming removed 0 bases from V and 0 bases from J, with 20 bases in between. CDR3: CALGELILSHTPYTDKLIF. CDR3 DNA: TGTGCTCTTGGGGAACTAATTCTATCCCATACGCCTTACACCGATAAACTCATCTTT.

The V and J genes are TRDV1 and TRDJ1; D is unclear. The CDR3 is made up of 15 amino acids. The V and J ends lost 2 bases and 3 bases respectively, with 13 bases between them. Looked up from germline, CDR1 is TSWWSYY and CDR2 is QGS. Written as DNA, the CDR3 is TGTGCTCTTGGGGAAGGCCTATTTCGGGCCGATAAACTCATCTTT. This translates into CALGEGLFRADKLIF.

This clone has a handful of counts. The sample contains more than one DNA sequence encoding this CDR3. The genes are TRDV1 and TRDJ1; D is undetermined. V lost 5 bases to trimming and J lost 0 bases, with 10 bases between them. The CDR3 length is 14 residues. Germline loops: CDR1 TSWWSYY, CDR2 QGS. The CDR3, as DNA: TGTGCTCTTGGGAAACCCCCCTACACCGATAAACTCATCTTT. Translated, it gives CALGKPPYTDKLIF.

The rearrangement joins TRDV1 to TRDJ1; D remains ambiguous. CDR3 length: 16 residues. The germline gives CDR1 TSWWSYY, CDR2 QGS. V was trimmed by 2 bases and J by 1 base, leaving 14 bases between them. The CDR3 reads CALGEALRRSTDKLIF. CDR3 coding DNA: TGTGCTCTTGGGGAAGCCTTACGGAGGTCCACCGATAAACTCATCTTT.

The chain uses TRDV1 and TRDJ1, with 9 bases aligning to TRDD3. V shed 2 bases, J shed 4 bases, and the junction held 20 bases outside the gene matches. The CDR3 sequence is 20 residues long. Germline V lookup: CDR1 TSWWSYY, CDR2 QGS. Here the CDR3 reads CALGETSPEDWGKEGDKLIF. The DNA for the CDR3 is TGTGCTCTTGGGGAAACTTCCCCAGAGGACTGGGGGAAAGAGGGCGATAAACTCATCTTT.

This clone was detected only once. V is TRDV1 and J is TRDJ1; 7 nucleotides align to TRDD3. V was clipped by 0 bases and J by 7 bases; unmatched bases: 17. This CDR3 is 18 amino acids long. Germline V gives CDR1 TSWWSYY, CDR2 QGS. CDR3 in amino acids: CALGELGSWGLPGGKLIF. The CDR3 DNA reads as TGTGCTCTTGGGGAACTCGGGAGCTGGGGGCTCCCAGGGGGTAAACTCATCTTT.

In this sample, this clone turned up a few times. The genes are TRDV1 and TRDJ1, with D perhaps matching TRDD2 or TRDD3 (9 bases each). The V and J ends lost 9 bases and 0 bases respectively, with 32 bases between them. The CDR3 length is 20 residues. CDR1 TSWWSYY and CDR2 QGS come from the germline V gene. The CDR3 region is CALCTFLPEYWGTNTDKLIF. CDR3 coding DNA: TGTGCTCTCTGTACCTTCCTACCCGAGTACTGGGGGACTAACACCGATAAACTCATCTTT.

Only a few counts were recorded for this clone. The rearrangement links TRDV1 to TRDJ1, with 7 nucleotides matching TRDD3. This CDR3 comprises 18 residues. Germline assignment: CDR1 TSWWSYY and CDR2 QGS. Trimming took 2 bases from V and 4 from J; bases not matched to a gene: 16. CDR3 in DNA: TGTGCTCTTGGGGAATTGCGCCCTCCCGGGGATAAGAACGATAAACTCATCTTT. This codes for CALGELRPPGDKNDKLIF.

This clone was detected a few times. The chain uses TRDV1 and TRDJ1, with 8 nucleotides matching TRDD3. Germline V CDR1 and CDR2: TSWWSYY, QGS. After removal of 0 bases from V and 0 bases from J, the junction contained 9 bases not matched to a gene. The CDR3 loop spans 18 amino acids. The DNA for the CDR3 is TGTGCTCTTGGGGAACTGGGGCGTGGGGGATTCAACACCGATAAACTCATCTTT. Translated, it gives CALGELGRGGFNTDKLIF.

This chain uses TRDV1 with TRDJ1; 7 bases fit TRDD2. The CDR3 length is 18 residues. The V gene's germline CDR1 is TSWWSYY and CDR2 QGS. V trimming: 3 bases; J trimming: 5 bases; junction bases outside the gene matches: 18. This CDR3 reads CALGEFLRVKDIKDKLIF. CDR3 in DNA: TGTGCTCTTGGGGAGTTCCTACGAGTGAAGGACATAAAGGATAAACTCATCTTT.

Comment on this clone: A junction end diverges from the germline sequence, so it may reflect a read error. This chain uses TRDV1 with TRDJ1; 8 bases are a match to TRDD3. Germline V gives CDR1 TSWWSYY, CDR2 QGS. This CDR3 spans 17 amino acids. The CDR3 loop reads CALGEVFRGIVTDKPIF. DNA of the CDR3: TGTGCTCTTGGGGAAGTATTTAGGGGGATAGTCACCGATAAACCCATCTTT.

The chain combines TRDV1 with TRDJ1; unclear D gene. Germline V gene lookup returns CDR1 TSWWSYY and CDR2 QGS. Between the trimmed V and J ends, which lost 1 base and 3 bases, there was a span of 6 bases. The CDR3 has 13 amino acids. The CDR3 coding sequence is TGTGCTCTTGGGGAACCCCCCGCCGATAAACTCATCTTT. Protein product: CALGEPPADKLIF.

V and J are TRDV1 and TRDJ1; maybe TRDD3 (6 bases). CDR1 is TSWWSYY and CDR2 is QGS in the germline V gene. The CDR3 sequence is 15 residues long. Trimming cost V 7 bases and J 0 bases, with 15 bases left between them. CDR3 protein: CALDWRRGNTDKLIF. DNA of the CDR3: TGTGCTCTTGACTGGAGGAGGGGGAACACCGATAAACTCATCTTT.

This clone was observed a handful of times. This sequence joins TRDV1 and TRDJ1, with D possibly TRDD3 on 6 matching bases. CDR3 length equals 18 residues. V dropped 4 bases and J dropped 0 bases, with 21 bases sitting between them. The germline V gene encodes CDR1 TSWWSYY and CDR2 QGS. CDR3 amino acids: CALGGPTSPGDYTDKLIF. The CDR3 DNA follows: TGTGCTCTTGGGGGACCGACCTCACCCGGGGATTACACCGATAAACTCATCTTT.

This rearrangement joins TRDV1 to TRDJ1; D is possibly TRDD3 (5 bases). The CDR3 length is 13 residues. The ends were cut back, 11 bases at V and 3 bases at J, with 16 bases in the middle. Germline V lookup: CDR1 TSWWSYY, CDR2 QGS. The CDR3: CAFTPDIADKLIF. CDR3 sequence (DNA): TGTGCTTTCACACCGGATATTGCCGATAAACTCATCTTT.

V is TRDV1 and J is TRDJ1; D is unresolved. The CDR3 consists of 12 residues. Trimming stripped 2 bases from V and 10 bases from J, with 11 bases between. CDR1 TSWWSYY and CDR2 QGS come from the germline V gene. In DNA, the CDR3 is TGTGCTCTTGGGGAAGGAAAAAGTAGACTCATCTTT. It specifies CALGEGKSRLIF.

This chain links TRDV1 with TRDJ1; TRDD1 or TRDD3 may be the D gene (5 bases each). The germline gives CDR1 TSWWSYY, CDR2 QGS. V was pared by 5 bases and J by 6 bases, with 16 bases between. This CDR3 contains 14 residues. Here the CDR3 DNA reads TGTGCTCTTGGGCCTAGGATAGTAGGCTATAAACTCATCTTT. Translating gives CALGPRIVGYKLIF.

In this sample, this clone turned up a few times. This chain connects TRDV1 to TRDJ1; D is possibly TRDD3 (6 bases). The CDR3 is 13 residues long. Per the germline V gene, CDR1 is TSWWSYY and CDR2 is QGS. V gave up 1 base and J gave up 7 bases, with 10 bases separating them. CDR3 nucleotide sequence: TGTGCTCTTGGGGAACAGCGTGGGGGTAAACTCATCTTT. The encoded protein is CALGEQRGGKLIF.

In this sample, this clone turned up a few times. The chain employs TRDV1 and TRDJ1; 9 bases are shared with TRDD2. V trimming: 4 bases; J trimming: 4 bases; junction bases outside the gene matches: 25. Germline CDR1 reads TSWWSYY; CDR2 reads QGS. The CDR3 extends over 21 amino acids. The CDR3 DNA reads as TGTGCTCTTGGGGTCCCGCCTTCCTACTGTACCTGGGGGGCGGATTGCGATAAACTCATCTTT. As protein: CALGVPPSYCTWGADCDKLIF.

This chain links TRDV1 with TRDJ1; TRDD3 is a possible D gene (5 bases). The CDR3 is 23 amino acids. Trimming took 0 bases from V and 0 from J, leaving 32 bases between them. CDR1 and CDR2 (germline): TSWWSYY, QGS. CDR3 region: CALGELLPPGSKRASTDTDKLIF. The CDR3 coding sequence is TGTGCTCTTGGGGAACTCCTCCCACCGGGATCCAAAAGAGCCAGTACAGACACCGATAAACTCATCTTT.

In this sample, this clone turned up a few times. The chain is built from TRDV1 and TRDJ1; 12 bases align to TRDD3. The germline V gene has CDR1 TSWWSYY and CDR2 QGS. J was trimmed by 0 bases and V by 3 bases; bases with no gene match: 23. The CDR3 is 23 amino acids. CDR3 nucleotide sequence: TGTGCTCTTGGGGAGAAGGTCCTACCAATTTCGTCTCTGGGGGATACGAACACCGATAAACTCATCTTT. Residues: CALGEKVLPISSLGDTNTDKLIF.

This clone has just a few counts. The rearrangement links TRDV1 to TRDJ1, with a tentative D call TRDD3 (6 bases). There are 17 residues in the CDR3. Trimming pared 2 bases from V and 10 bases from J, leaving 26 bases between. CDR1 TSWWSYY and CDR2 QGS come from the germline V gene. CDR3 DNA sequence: TGTGCTCTTGGGGAATTCTCATATGTACTGGGCAGGAGGGGACTCATCTTT. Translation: CALGEFSYVLGRRGLIF.

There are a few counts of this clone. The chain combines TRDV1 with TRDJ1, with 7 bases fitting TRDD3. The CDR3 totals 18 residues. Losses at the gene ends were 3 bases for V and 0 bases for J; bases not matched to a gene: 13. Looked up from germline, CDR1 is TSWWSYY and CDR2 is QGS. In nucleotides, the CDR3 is TGTGCTCTTGGGGACGCCTGCTACCTGGGGGGAGACACCGATAAACTCATCTTT. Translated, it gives CALGDACYLGGDTDKLIF.